These T cell receptor beta chains were read from a single sample in a study of CD8+ T cells in alopecia areata. Assay: immunoSEQ multiplex PCR; the TCRdb copy retains only in-frame clones and omits some. The repertoire holds under 350,000 clones, with 55% to 75% as singletons. The specimen comprised CD4+ T cells sorted from blood, sampled at week 24, from a patient treated with tofacitinib. All receptors derive from a human donor with alopecia areata. Both conserved end residues are part of each CDR3. D genes are given only for firm matches. Not every row has a clone size; where given, it reads once, few, many or a size class.

. | . | TRBJ2-1 | 12 | TRBV29-1 | TGCAGCGTTGAATCGGCGGGAAATGAGCAGTTCTTC | CSVESAGNEQFF
. | . | TRBJ1-2 | 14 | TRBV29-1 | TGCAGCGTTGCTGCGGGAGGGGCTAACTATGGCTACACCTTC | CSVAAGGANYGYTF
. | TRBD1 | TRBJ1-2 | 13 | TRBV2 | TGTGCCAGCACGAGACAGGGATACTATGGCTACACCTTC | CASTRQGYYGYTF
. | . | TRBJ2-5 | 14 | TRBV5-1 | TGCGCCAGCAGCTCCAACCCAGGGAAGGAGACCCAGTACTTC | CASSSNPGKETQYF
few | . | TRBJ2-2 | 15 | TRBV7-2 | TGTGCCAGCAGCTTAAATATTCGGGACACCGGGGAGCTGTTTTTT | CASSLNIRDTGELFF
. | TRBD1 | TRBJ1-1 | 14 | TRBV7-9 | TGTGCCAGCAGCTTAGAGGGGGCTAGGGCTGAAGCTTTCTTT | CASSLEGARAEAFF
few | . | TRBJ2-7 | 14 | TRBV30 | TGTGCCTGGAGTGTACTACTCGGAGAGGACGAGCAGTACTTC | CAWSVLLGEDEQYF
. | . | TRBJ1-2 | 15 | TRBV5-6 | TGTGCCAGCAGCTTGGGGCCAGGGTCTAACTATGGCTACACCTTC | CASSLGPGSNYGYTF
. | TRBD1 | TRBJ2-1 | 14 | TRBV7-9 | TGTGCCAGCAGCTTAACGGGACAGGCACGGGAGCAGTTCTTC | CASSLTGQAREQFF
. | . | TRBJ1-1 | 13 | TRBV5-1 | TGCGCCAGCAGCTTGGTATTGGGGACTGAAGCTTTCTTT | CASSLVLGTEAFF
. | . | TRBJ1-1 | 13 | TRBV5-1 | TGCGCCAGCAGCGCAACACTGACAGCTGAAGCTTTCTTT | CASSATLTAEAFF
. | . | TRBJ2-5 | 11 | TRBV20-1 | TGCAGTGCTAGAGATCTGAAGACCCAGTACTTC | CSARDLKTQYF
. | . | TRBJ2-2 | 15 | TRBV4-2 | TGTGCCAGCAGCCAAGTCGGTGTGGCGGGTGGGGAGCTGTTTTTT | CASSQVGVAGGELFF
. | . | TRBJ1-2 | 13 | TRBV2 | TGTGCCAGCACTGAACAGGCTAACTATGGCTACACCTTC | CASTEQANYGYTF
. | TRBD1 | TRBJ1-1 | 17 | TRBV5-1 | TGCGCCAGCAGTGCCCTGCCGGGACAGGGGGCGAGCACTGAAGCTTTCTTT | CASSALPGQGASTEAFF
few | . | TRBJ1-2 | 16 | TRBV5-4 | TGTGCCAGCAGCCCCCCTTTGACAGGCCTGCGCGATGGCTACACCTTC | CASSPPLTGLRDGYTF
. | TRBD1 | TRBJ2-1 | 15 | TRBV6-5 | TGTGCCAGCAGTACCCGGGACAGGGCTTTCAATGAGCAGTTCTTC | CASSTRDRAFNEQFF
. | . | TRBJ2-5 | 15 | TRBV28 | TGTGCCAGCAGTTTTCCCGGTTCCAACCAAGAGACCCAGTACTTC | CASSFPGSNQETQYF
. | TRBD1 | TRBJ2-7 | 15 | TRBV28 | TGTGCCACCAAGTTTGGGACAGGGCCATCCTACGAGCAGTACTTC | CATKFGTGPSYEQYF
once | . | TRBJ1-6 | 14 | TRBV30 | TGTGCCTGGACCCCTGGCAGGGTCAATTCACCCCTCCACTTT | CAWTPGRVNSPLHF
. | TRBD2 | TRBJ2-3 | 16 | TRBV5-1 | TGCGCCAGCAGCTTGGGACTAGCGGGGACCACAGATACGCAGTATTTT | CASSLGLAGTTDTQYF
few | . | TRBJ2-5 | 13 | TRBV4-3 | TGCGCCAGCAGCCAAGAAAGGAGGGGGGCCCAGTACTTC | CASSQERRGAQYF
. | . | TRBJ1-2 | 14 | TRBV28 | TGTGCCAGCAGTTTATCGGCAGGCGGCTATGGCTACACCTTC | CASSLSAGGYGYTF
. | TRBD1 | TRBJ1-2 | 14 | TRBV7-8 | TGTGCCAGCAGCAGGGACAGCCGAACTGCGGGCTACACCTTC | CASSRDSRTAGYTF
. | . | TRBJ1-2 | 17 | TRBV4-1 | TGCGCCAGCAGCCAAGACCCAGTATCCTATTCTAACTATGGCTACACCTTC | CASSQDPVSYSNYGYTF
few | TRBD1 | TRBJ2-1 | 13 | TRBV29-1 | TGCAGCGGATTACAGGGGGCTCGGAATGAGCAGTTCTTC | CSGLQGARNEQFF
many | . | TRBJ1-3 | 17 | TRBV28 | TGTGCCAGCATTGATAACCTCCGGCAGGGGTGGAGAAACACCATATATTTT | CASIDNLRQGWRNTIYF
. | TRBD1 | TRBJ1-6 | 15 | TRBV9 | TGTGCCAGCAGCGCCGCCGGGACAGGGGGTTCACCCCTCCACTTT | CASSAAGTGGSPLHF
few | TRBD1 | TRBJ1-2 | 14 | TRBV5-4 | TGTGCCAGCAGCTTTGCAGGGGGGAAATATGGCTACACCTTC | CASSFAGGKYGYTF
. | . | TRBJ1-1 | 15 | TRBV4-1 | TGCGCCAGCAGCCAAGTCAGGCGGGGATACGAAGGAGCTTTCTTT | CASSQVRRGYEGAFF
. | . | TRBJ2-3 | 13 | TRBV29-1 | TGCAGCGTTGGTCCCCAAAGCACAGATACGCAGTATTTT | CSVGPQSTDTQYF
. | TRBD1 | TRBJ2-7 | 13 | TRBV29-1 | TGCAGCGCCACGGGACAGGGTATGGACGAGCAGTACTTC | CSATGQGMDEQYF
. | TRBD1 | TRBJ1-6 | 16 | TRBV4-2 | TGTGCCAGCAGCCAAGGTTCGGGACAGGGCCTTTCACCCCTCCACTTT | CASSQGSGQGLSPLHF
once | . | TRBJ1-3 | 14 | TRBV30 | TGTGCCTGGAGTGGAGGGGGAACTGGAAACACCATATATTTT | CAWSGGGTGNTIYF
. | . | TRBJ1-5 | 15 | TRBV6-1 | TGTGCCAGCACCGAGGTAGCACCGGGCAATCAGCCCCAGCATTTT | CASTEVAPGNQPQHF
. | . | TRBJ1-5 | 13 | TRBV5-1 | TGCGCCAGCAGCTTGGGCAGTAATCAGCCCCAGCATTTT | CASSLGSNQPQHF
. | TRBD1 | TRBJ2-3 | 15 | TRBV30 | TGTGCCTGGAGCCTTGGGACAGGGAATCCAGATACGCAGTATTTT | CAWSLGTGNPDTQYF
. | TRBD2 | TRBJ2-2 | 16 | TRBV2 | TGTGCCAGCAAGCAGACTAGCCACGCGAACACCGGGGAGCTGTTTTTT | CASKQTSHANTGELFF
few | . | TRBJ1-2 | 13 | TRBV7-9 | TGTGCCAGCAGCTCCTCTGGGCTTTATGGCTACACCTTC | CASSSSGLYGYTF
. | . | TRBJ1-2 | 14 | TRBV29-1 | TGCAGCGTTGCCCGGGACACCTCTAACTATGGCTACACCTTC | CSVARDTSNYGYTF
. | . | TRBJ2-3 | 11 | TRBV15 | TGTGCCACCAGCCCCGGGACTACGCAGTATTTT | CATSPGTTQYF
. | . | TRBJ1-3 | 17 | TRBV30 | TGTGCCTGGAGTCGGCGGGGCCCAAGCCTTCTCCGGAACACCATATATTTT | CAWSRRGPSLLRNTIYF
. | . | TRBJ2-7 | 14 | TRBV10-3 | TGTGCCATCAGTGAATGGGTAACCGCCTACGAGCAGTACTTC | CAISEWVTAYEQYF
. | . | TRBJ2-7 | 11 | TRBV20-1 | TGCAGTGCTAGAAACAGGTGGGAGCAGTACTTC | CSARNRWEQYF
few | . | TRBJ1-4 | 10 | TRBV29-1 | TGCAGCGCAAGGACGGAGAAACTGTTTTTT | CSARTEKLFF
. | . | TRBJ2-1 | 16 | TRBV5-1 | TGCGCCAGCAGCTTGGGGGTAGTAAGGATATACAATGAGCAGTTCTTC | CASSLGVVRIYNEQFF
few | . | TRBJ1-6 | 11 | TRBV2 | TGTGCCAGCAGTGAGAATTCACCCCTCCACTTT | CASSENSPLHF
. | . | TRBJ2-4 | 18 | TRBV5-1 | TGCGCCAGCAGCTTGTTTAGAGCCCGAGGTAAAGCCAAAAACATTCAGTACTTC | CASSLFRARGKAKNIQYF
. | TRBD2 | TRBJ2-5 | 15 | TRBV11-3 | TGTGCCAGCAGCTCGGCGGGGGGGCTCCAAGAGACCCAGTACTTC | CASSSAGGLQETQYF
once | . | TRBJ2-2 | 13 | TRBV27 | TGTGCCAGCAGGCCAAGAGGGTTCGGGGAGCTGTTTTTT | CASRPRGFGELFF
few | TRBD1 | TRBJ2-6 | 15 | TRBV6-1 | TGTGCCTCCGGACAGGCGGCAGGGGGGGCCAACGTCCTGACTTTC | CASGQAAGGANVLTF
few | . | TRBJ2-6 | 15 | TRBV7-3 | TGTGCCAGCGCAGCCCCAGACTCTGGGGCCAACGTCCTGACTTTC | CASAAPDSGANVLTF
. | . | TRBJ2-7 | 13 | TRBV2 | TGTGCCAGCAGAAAGACAGTTGCCTACGAGCAGTACTTC | CASRKTVAYEQYF